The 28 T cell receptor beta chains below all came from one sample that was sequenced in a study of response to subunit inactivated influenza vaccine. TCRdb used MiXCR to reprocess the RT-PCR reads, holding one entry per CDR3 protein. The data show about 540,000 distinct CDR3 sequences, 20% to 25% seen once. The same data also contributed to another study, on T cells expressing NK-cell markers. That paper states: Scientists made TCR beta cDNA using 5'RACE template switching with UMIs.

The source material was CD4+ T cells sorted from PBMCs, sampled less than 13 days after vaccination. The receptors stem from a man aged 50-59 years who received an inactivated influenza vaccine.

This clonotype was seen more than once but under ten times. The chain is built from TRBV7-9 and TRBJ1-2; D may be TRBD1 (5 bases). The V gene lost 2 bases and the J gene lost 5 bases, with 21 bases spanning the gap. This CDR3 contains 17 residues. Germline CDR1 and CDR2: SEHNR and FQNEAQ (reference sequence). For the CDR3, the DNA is TGTGCCAGCAGCTTACCCCCCTATAGGAGGGACGCGTATGGCTACACCTTC. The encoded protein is CASSLPPYRRDAYGYTF.

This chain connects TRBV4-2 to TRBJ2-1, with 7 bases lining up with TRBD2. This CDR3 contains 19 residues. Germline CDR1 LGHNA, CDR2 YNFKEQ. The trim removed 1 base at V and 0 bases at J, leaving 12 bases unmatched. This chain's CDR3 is CASSQGNSGFLSSYNEQFF. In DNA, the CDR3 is TGTGCCAGCAGCCAAGGGAATAGCGGGTTTTTGAGCTCCTACAATGAGCAGTTCTTC.

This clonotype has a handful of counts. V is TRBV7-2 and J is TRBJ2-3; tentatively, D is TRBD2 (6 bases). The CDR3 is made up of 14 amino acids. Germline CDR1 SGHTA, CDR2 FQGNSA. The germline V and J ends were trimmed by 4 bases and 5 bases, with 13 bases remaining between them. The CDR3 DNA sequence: TGTGCCAGCAGCTCGTCCACGGGACTAGATACGCAGTATTTT. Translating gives CASSSSTGLDTQYF.

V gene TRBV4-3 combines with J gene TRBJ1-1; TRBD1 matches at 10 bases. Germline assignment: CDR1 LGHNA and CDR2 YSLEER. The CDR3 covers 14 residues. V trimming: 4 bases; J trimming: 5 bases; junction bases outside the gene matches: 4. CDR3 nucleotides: TGCGCCAGCAGCCCGGACAGGGGGAGGACTGAAGCTTTCTTT. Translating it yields CASSPDRGRTEAFF.

The CDR3 region is CSAIRGRANEQFF. In nucleotides, the CDR3 is TGCAGTGCTATCCGAGGCCGGGCTAATGAGCAGTTCTTC. The genes are TRBV20-1 and TRBJ2-1; D is unclear. Germline lookup yields CDR1 DFQATT and CDR2 SNEGSKA (reference sequence). Trimming removed 4 bases from V and 7 bases from J, with 14 bases in between. The CDR3 is made up of 13 amino acids.

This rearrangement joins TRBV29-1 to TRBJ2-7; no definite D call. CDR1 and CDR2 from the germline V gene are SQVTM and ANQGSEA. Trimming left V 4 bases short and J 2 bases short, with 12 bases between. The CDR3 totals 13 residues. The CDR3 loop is CSVVPAETYEQYF. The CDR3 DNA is TGCAGCGTTGTACCGGCGGAGACCTACGAGCAGTACTTC.

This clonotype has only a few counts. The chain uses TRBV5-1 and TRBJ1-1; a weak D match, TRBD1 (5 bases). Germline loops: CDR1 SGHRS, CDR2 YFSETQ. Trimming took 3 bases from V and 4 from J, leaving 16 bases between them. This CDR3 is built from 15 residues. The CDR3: CASSYGAGGGTEAFF. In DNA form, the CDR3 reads TGCGCCAGCAGCTATGGAGCCGGCGGGGGCACTGAAGCTTTCTTT.

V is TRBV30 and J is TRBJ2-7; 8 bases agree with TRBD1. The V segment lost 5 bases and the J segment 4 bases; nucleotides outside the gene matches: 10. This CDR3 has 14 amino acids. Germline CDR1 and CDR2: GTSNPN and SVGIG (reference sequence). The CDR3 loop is CAWSTGQGTYEQYF. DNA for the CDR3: TGTGCCTGGTCTACTGGACAGGGAACTTACGAGCAGTACTTC.

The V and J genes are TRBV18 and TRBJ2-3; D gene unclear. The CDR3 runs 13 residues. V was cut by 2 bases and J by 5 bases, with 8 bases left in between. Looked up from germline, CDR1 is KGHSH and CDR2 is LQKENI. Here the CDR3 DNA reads TGTGCCAGCTCACCAAACGGCGGAGATACGCAGTATTTT. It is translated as CASSPNGGDTQYF.

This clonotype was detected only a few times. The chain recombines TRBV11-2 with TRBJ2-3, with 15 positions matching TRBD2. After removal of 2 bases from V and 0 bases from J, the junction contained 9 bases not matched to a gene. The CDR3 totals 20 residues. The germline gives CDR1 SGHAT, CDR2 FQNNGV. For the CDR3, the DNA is TGTGCCAGCAGCTTACGGATGGGACTAGCGGGGGGAATTAGCACAGATACGCAGTATTTT. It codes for CASSLRMGLAGGISTDTQYF.

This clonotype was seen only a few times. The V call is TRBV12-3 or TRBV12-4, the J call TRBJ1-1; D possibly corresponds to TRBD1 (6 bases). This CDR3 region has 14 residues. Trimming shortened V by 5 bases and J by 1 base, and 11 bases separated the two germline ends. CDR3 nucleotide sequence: TGTGCCAGCAGTGAAGACAGGCGGAACACTGAAGCTTTCTTT. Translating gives CASSEDRRNTEAFF.

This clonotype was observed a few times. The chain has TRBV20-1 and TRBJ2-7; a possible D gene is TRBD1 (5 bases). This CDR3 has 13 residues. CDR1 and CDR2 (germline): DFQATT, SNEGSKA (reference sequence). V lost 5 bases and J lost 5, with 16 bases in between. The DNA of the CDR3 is TGCAGTGCTGCCGCCGACAGATTGGACGAGCAGTACTTC. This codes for CSAAADRLDEQYF.

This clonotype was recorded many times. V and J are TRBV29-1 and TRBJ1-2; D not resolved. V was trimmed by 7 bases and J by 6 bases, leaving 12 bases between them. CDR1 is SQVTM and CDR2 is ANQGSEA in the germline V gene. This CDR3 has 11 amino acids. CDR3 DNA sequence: TGCAGCGCCCGACAACTCGATGGCTACACCTTC. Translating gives CSARQLDGYTF. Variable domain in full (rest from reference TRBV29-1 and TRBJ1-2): SAVISQKPSRDICQRGTSLTIQCQVDSQVTMMFWYRQQPGQSLTLIATANQGSEATYESGFVIDKFPISRPNLTFSTLTVSNMSPEDSSIYLCSARQLDGYTFGSGTRLTVV.

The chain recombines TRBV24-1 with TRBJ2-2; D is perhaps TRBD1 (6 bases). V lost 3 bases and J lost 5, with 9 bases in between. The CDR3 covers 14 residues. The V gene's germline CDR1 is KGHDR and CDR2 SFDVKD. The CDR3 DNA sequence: TGTGCCACCAGTGATCCTGGACAGACCGGGGAGCTGTTTTTT. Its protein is CATSDPGQTGELFF.

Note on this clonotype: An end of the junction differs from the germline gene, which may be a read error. CDR3 coding DNA: TGTGCCAGCAGATACGAAACTGGGGGCAACGTCCTGACTTTC. Translation gives CASRYETGGNVLTF. V and J are TRBV12-3 or TRBV12-4 and TRBJ2-6; either TRBD1 or TRBD2 may supply D (5 bases each). There are 14 residues in the CDR3.

CDR3 amino acids: CASSYFEPRPGTSGSEPYEQYF. The CDR3 bases are TGTGCCAGCAGTTACTTCGAACCACGCCCCGGGACTAGCGGGAGTGAACCCTACGAGCAGTACTTC. The J gene is TRBJ2-7, the V gene TRBV6-2 or TRBV6-3; the match to TRBD2 covers 14 bases. CDR1 MNHEY and CDR2 SVGEGT come from the germline V gene. The CDR3 extends over 22 amino acids. Trimming removed 1 base from V and 2 bases from J; junction bases left unmatched: 19.

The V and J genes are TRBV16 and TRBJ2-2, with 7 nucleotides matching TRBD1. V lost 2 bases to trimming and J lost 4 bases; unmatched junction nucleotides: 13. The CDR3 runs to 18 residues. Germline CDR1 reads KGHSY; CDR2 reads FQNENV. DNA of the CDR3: TGTGCCAGCAGCCAAAGTCCAAAAGACAGGGAAAGCACCGGGGAGCTGTTTTTT. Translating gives CASSQSPKDRESTGELFF. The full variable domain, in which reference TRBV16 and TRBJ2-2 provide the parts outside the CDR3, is GEEVAQTPKHLVRGEGQKAKLYCAPIKGHSYVFWYQQVLKNEFKFLISFQNENVFDETGMPKERFSAKCLPNSPCSLEIQATKLEDSAVYFCASSQSPKDRESTGELFFGEGSRLTVL.

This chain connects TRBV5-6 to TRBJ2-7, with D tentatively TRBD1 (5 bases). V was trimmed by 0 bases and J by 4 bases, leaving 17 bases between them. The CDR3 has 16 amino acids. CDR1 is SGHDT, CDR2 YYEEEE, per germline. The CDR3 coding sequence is TGTGCCAGCAGCTTGGGGGGCACGCGTTCGGGTTACGAGCAGTACTTC. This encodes CASSLGGTRSGYEQYF.

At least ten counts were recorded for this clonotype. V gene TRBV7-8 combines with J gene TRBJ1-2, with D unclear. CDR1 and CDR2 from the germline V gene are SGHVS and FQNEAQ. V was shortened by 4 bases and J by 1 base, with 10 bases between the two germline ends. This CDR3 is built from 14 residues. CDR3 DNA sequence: TGTGCCAGCAGCTCCCCGACGGATAACTATGGCTACACCTTC. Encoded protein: CASSSPTDNYGYTF. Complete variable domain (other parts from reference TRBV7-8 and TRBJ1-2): GAGVSQSPRYKVAKRGQDVALRCDPISGHVSLFWYQQALGQGPEFLTYFQNEAQLDKSGLPSDRFFAERPEGSVSTLKIQRTQQEDSAVYLCASSSPTDNYGYTFGSGTRLTVV.

For the CDR3, the DNA is TGTGCCAGCAGTTCGACCCCTATGGGACCCTACGAGCAGTACTTC. It encodes CASSSTPMGPYEQYF. V is TRBV12-3 or TRBV12-4 and J is TRBJ2-7; D tentatively reads TRBD1 or TRBD2 (5 bases each). The CDR3 loop spans 15 amino acids. The V end was cut by 4 bases, the J end by 2 bases, with 15 bases between.

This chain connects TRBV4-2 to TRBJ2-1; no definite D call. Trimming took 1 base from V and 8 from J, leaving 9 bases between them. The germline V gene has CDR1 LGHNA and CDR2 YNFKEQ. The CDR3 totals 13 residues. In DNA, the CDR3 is TGTGCCAGCAGCCAAGCCCAGAATGATGAGCAGTTCTTC. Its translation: CASSQAQNDEQFF.

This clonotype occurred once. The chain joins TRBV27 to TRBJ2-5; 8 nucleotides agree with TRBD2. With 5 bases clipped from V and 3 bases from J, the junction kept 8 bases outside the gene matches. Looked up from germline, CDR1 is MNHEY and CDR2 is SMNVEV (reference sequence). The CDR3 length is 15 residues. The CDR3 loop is CASSAFGTRKETQYF. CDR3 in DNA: TGTGCCAGCAGTGCGTTCGGGACTAGGAAAGAGACCCAGTACTTC.

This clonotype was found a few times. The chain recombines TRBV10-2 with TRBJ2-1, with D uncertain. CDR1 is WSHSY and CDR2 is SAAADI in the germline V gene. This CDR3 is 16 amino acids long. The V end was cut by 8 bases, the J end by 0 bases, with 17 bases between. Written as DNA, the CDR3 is TGCGCCAGCGGGCCGCACTCTAGGAGCTCCTACAATGAGCAGTTCTTC. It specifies CASGPHSRSSYNEQFF.

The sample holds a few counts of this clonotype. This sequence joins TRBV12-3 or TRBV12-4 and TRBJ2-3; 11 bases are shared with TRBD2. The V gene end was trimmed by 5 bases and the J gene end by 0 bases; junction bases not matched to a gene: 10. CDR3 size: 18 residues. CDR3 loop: CASSPPGTSGKSTDTQYF. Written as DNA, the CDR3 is TGTGCCAGCAGTCCCCCCGGGACTAGCGGAAAGAGCACAGATACGCAGTATTTT.

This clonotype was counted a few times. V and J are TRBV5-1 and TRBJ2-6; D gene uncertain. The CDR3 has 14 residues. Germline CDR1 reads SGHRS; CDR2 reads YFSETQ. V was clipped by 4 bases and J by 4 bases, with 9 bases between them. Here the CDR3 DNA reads TGCGCCAGCAGCCCGGTGCAAGGGGCCAACGTCCTGACTTTC. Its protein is CASSPVQGANVLTF.

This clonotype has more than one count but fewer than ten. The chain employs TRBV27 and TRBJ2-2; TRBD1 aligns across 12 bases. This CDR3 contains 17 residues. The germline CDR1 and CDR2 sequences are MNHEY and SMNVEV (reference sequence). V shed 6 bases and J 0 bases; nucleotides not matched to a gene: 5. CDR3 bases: TGTGCCAGCAGCCAGGGACAGGGGGCGGCGAACACCGGGGAGCTGTTTTTT. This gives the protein CASSQGQGAANTGELFF.

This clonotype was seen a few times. CDR3 protein: CASSQNPGLQYEQYF. The CDR3 region has the DNA TGTGCCAGCAGCCAAAACCCGGGACTGCAGTACGAGCAGTACTTC. This chain joins TRBV4-2 and TRBJ2-7; weak D call: TRBD2 (6 bases). The CDR3 extends over 15 amino acids. With 2 bases removed from V and 4 bases from J, the gap between germline ends came to 15 bases. Germline values: CDR1 LGHNA, CDR2 YNFKEQ.

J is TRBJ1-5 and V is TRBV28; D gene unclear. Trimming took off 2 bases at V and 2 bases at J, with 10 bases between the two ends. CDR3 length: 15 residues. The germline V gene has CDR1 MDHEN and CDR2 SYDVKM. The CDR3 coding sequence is TGTGCCAGCAGTTTACTTACCCTCGGCAATCAGCCCCAGCATTTT. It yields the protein CASSLLTLGNQPQHF.